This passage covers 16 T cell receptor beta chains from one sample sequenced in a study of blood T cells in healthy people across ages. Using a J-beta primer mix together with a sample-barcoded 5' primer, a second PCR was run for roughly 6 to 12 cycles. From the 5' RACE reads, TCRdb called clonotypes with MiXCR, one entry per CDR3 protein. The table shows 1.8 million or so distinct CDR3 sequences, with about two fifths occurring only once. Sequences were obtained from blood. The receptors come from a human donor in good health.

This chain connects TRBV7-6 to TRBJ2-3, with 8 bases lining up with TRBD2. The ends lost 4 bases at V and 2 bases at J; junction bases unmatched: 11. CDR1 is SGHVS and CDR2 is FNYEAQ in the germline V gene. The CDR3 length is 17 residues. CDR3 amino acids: CASSSGGAGAFTDTQYF. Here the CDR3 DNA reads TGTGCCAGCAGCTCCGGGGGGGCGGGAGCCTTCACAGATACGCAGTATTTT. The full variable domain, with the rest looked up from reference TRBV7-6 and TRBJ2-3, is GAGVSQSPRYKVTKRGQDVALRCDPISGHVSLYWYRQALGQGPEFLTYFNYEAQQDKSGLPNDRFSAERPEGSISTLTIQRTEQRDSAMYRCASSSGGAGAFTDTQYFGPGTRLTVL.

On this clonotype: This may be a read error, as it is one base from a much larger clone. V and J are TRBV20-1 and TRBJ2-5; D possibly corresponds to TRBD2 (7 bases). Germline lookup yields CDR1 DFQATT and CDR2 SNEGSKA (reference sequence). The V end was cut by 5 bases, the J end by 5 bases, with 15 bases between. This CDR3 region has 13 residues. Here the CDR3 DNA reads TGCAGTGCTGCATGGGGGGGGCTGGAGACCCAGTACTTC. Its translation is CSAAWGGLETQYF.

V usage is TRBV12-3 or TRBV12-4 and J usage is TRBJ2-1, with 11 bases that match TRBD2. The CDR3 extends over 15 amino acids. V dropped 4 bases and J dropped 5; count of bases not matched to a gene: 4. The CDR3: CASSYGTSGDNEQFF. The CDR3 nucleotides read TGTGCCAGCAGTTATGGGACTAGCGGCGACAATGAGCAGTTCTTC.

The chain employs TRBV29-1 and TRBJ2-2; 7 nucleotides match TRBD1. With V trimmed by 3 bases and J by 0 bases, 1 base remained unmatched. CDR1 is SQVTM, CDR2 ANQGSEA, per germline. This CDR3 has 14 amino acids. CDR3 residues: CSVDTGANTGELFF. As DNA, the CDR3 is TGCAGCGTTGACACAGGGGCGAACACCGGGGAGCTGTTTTTT.

As DNA, the CDR3 is TGTGCCAGCAGCTTACGGGGACAGAGAGCCTCCGAGCAGTACTTC. It translates to CASSLRGQRASEQYF. The chain has TRBV7-2 and TRBJ2-7; 7 bases map to TRBD1. J lost 6 bases, V lost 2 bases, and 10 bases had no gene match. CDR3 length: 15 amino acids. The germline CDR1 and CDR2 sequences are SGHTA and FQGNSA.

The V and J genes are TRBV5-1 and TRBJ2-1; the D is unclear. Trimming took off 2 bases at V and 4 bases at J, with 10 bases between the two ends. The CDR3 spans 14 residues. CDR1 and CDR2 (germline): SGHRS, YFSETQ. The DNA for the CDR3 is TGCGCCAGCAGCTTCCCGACATTATACAATGAGCAGTTCTTC. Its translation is CASSFPTLYNEQFF.

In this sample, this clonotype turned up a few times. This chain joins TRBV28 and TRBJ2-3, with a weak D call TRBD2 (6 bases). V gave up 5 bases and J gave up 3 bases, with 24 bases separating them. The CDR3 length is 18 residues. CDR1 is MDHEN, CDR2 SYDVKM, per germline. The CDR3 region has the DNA TGTGCCAGCAGTAAAATACCGGGACCGCGGGAAATTACAGATACGCAGTATTTT. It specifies CASSKIPGPREITDTQYF. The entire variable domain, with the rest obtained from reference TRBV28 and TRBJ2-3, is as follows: DVKVTQSSRYLVKRTGEKVFLECVQDMDHENMFWYRQDPGLGLRLIYFSYDVKMKEKGDIPEGYSVSREKKERFSLILESASTNQTSMYLCASSKIPGPREITDTQYFGPGTRLTVL.

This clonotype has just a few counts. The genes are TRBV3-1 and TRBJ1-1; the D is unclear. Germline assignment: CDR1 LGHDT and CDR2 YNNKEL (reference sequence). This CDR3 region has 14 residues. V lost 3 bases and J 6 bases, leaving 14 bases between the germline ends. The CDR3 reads CASSHLRGPSEAFF. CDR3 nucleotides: TGTGCCAGCAGCCACCTACGGGGTCCCTCTGAAGCTTTCTTT.

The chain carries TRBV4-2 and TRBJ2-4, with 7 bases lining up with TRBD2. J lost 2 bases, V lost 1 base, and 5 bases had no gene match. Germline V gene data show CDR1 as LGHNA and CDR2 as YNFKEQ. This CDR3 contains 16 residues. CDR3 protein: CASSQVGGGTKNIQYF. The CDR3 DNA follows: TGTGCCAGCAGCCAAGTGGGCGGGGGAACCAAAAACATTCAGTACTTC.

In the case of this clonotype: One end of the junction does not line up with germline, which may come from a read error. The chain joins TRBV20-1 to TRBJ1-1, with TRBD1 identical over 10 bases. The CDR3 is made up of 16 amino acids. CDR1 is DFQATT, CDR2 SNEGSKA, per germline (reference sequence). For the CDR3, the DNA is TGCGGTGCTAGAGGGACAGGGGTCTATGTGAACACCGAAGCTTTCTTT. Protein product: CGARGTGVYVNTEAFF.

CDR3 DNA sequence: TGTGCCAGCAGTGAAAGAATTGCGGGGGATTCACCCCTCCACTTT. The encoded protein is CASSERIAGDSPLHF. The chain joins TRBV6-1 to TRBJ1-6, with a tentative D call TRBD1 (5 bases). Germline V gene data show CDR1 as MNHNS and CDR2 as SASEGT. CDR3 length: 15 residues. The germline V and J ends were trimmed by 2 bases and 8 bases, with 13 bases remaining between them.

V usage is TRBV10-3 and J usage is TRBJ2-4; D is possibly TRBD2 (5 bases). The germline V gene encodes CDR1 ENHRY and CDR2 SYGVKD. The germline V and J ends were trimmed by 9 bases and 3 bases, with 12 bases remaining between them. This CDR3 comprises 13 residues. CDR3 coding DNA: TGTGCCATAAAGCCAGAGGGCAAAAACATTCAGTACTTC. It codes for CAIKPEGKNIQYF.

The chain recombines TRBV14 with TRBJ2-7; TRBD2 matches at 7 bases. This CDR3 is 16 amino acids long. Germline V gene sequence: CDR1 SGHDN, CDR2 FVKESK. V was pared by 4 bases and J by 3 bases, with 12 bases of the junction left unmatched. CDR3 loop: CASSLLAGVPFYEQYF. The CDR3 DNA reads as TGTGCCAGCAGCCTACTGGCGGGGGTCCCCTTCTACGAGCAGTACTTC.

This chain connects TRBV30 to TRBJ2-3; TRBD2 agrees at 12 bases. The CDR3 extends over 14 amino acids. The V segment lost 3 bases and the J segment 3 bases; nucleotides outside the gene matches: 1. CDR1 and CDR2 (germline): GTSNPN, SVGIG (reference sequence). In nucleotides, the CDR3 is TGTGCCTGGAGGCTAGCGGGGGGGACAGATACGCAGTATTTT. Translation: CAWRLAGGTDTQYF.

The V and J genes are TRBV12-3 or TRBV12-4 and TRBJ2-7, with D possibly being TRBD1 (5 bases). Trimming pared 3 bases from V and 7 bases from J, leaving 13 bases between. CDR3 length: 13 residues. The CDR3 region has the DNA TGTGCCAGCAGTTTCCTCAGGGTGGGGGAGCAGTACTTC. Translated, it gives CASSFLRVGEQYF.

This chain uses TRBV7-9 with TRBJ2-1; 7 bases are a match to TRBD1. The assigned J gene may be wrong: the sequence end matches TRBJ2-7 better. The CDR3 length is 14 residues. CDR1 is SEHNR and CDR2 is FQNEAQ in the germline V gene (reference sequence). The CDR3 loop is CASSQDRRYYEQYF. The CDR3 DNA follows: TGTGCCAGCAGTCAGGACAGGAGATACTACGAGCAGTACTTC.